Presented here are 29 T cell receptor beta chains from one specimen sequenced in a study of blood T cell repertoires in COVID-19 (dated by TCRdb to the early 2020s). The receptor library was made with the immunoSEQ multiplex PCR assay. Not all clones reach the TCRdb copy of this immuneACCESS table, which keeps in-frame sequences only. Checked studies attribute under half of the gap to unresolved V genes and leave the rest unexplained. The sample table holds approximately 110,000 clones, of which about two thirds were seen once. The ten top clones hold around 0.9% of the sample. Sequenced material: peripheral blood. These receptors came from a human donor with acute or convalescent COVID-19. The donor label of this sample is uncertain.

The sample holds one count of this clone. This rearrangement joins TRBV30 to TRBJ2-7; a possible D gene is TRBD1 (5 bases). Per the germline V gene, CDR1 is GTSNPN and CDR2 is SVGIG (reference sequence). This CDR3 spans 11 amino acids. V was cut by 7 bases and J by 3 bases, with 10 bases left in between. The DNA of the CDR3 is TGTGCCTTAGCCGACAGCTACGAGCAGTACTTC. Its translation is CALADSYEQYF.

The chain links TRBV18 to TRBJ1-1; D may be TRBD1 (6 bases). The germline gives CDR1 KGHSH, CDR2 LQKENI. Trimming cost V 2 bases and J 1 base, with 14 bases left between them. This CDR3 comprises 16 residues. The chain's CDR3 is CASSPNRAARNTEAFF. CDR3 bases: TGTGCCAGCTCACCAAACAGGGCGGCCCGGAACACTGAAGCTTTCTTT.

The rearrangement joins TRBV11-2 to TRBJ2-3; unclear D gene. Germline CDR1 and CDR2: SGHAT and FQNNGV. There are 13 residues in the CDR3. The germline V and J ends were trimmed by 5 bases and 9 bases, with 15 bases remaining between them. DNA of the CDR3: TGTGCCAGCAGCCCCTTTTCGGGTGCGACGCAGTATTTT. Amino acid sequence: CASSPFSGATQYF.

In this sample, this clone turned up once. The gene calls are TRBV2 and TRBJ2-1; D is possibly TRBD2 (6 bases). The germline V and J ends were trimmed by 5 bases and 4 bases, with 24 bases remaining between them. CDR1 and CDR2 from the germline V gene are SNHLY and FYNNEI. The CDR3 has 18 amino acids. CDR3 in amino acids: CASSLLPGEPRGYNEQFF. The CDR3 DNA sequence: TGTGCCAGCAGTCTGCTTCCGGGGGAACCCCGGGGATACAATGAGCAGTTCTTC.

This clone was found many times. This CDR3 is CASRTIAGGPGELFF. The CDR3 nucleotides are TGTGCCAGCAGGACCATTGCGGGGGGGCCCGGGGAGCTGTTTTTT. The chain combines TRBV2 with TRBJ2-2, with 9 bases matching TRBD2. The V segment lost 6 bases and the J segment 6 bases; nucleotides outside the gene matches: 8. CDR1 SNHLY and CDR2 FYNNEI come from the germline V gene. The CDR3 loop spans 15 amino acids.

This chain joins TRBV14 and TRBJ2-3; 8 positions agree with TRBD1. The CDR3 sequence is 16 residues long. J was trimmed by 1 base and V by 2 bases; bases with no gene match: 5. Per the germline V gene, CDR1 is SGHDN and CDR2 is FVKESK. CDR3 coding DNA: TGTGCCAGCAGCCAACTTACAGGGGGAGGCACAGATACGCAGTATTTT. This sequence encodes CASSQLTGGGTDTQYF. Supplemented by reference TRBV14 and TRBJ2-3, the full variable domain reads EAGVTQFPSHSVIEKGQTVTLRCDPISGHDNLYWYRRVMGKEIKFLLHFVKESKQDESGMPNNRFLAERTGGTYSTLKVQPAELEDSGVYFCASSQLTGGGTDTQYFGPGTRLTVL.

The chain is built from TRBV28 and TRBJ2-1; 7 bases map to TRBD1. The CDR3 sequence is 17 residues long. Germline V gene lookup returns CDR1 MDHEN and CDR2 SYDVKM. The ends lost 4 bases at V and 3 bases at J; junction bases unmatched: 12. DNA of the CDR3: TGTGCCAGCAGTTCATTCTCTTTGGGGACAGTCTACAATGAGCAGTTCTTC. This encodes CASSSFSLGTVYNEQFF.

The V gene is TRBV6-5, the J gene TRBJ1-5; D unclear. The CDR3 contains 14 residues. Germline assignment: CDR1 MNHEY and CDR2 SVGAGI. V was pared by 7 bases and J by 7 bases, with 17 bases between. CDR3 amino acids: CASTSSPGIQPQHF. CDR3 nucleotides: TGTGCCAGCACATCCTCCCCCGGGATCCAGCCCCAGCATTTT.

The rearrangement uses TRBV19 and TRBJ2-3; 7 nucleotides match TRBD1. V lost 4 bases, J lost 2 bases, and 3 bases stayed unmatched. Germline lookup yields CDR1 LNHDA and CDR2 SQIVND (reference sequence). The CDR3 is 14 residues long. Written as DNA, the CDR3 is TGTGCCAGTAGTAAGGGACAGAACACAGATACGCAGTATTTT. Amino acid sequence: CASSKGQNTDTQYF.

The chain has TRBV28 and TRBJ2-7, with D possibly matching TRBD2 (6 bases). The CDR3 extends over 14 amino acids. Trimming stripped 4 bases from V and 7 bases from J, with 17 bases between. Looked up from germline, CDR1 is MDHEN and CDR2 is SYDVKM. For the CDR3, the DNA is TGTGCCAGCAGTTCCCCCGGGAGCCCGCGGGAGCAGTACGTC. Its protein is CASSSPGSPREQYV.

This chain connects TRBV7-2 to TRBJ1-1; 8 positions agree with TRBD1. V dropped 4 bases and J dropped 4; count of bases not matched to a gene: 11. The CDR3 runs to 16 residues. The germline V gene encodes CDR1 SGHTA and CDR2 FQGNSA. The CDR3, as DNA: TGTGCCAGCAGCTATACCTTTACAGGGGGTGGCACTGAAGCTTTCTTT. Its protein product is CASSYTFTGGGTEAFF.

The rearrangement joins TRBV18 to TRBJ1-5; 7 nucleotides line up with TRBD1. Germline V gives CDR1 KGHSH, CDR2 LQKENI. The CDR3 covers 16 residues. The ends lost 5 bases at V and 1 base at J; junction bases unmatched: 8. CDR3 nucleotide sequence: TGTGCCAGCTCAATACAGGGGTCGGGAAGCAATCAGCCCCAGCATTTT. As protein: CASSIQGSGSNQPQHF.

This chain joins TRBV6-5 and TRBJ2-5; 8 nucleotides match TRBD2. CDR1 is MNHEY and CDR2 is SVGAGI in the germline V gene. The CDR3 loop spans 15 amino acids. The trim removed 0 bases at V and 5 bases at J, leaving 5 bases unmatched. Here the CDR3 DNA reads TGTGCCAGCAGTTACTCCCGGGGGGGCGTGGAGACCCAGTACTTC. It yields the protein CASSYSRGGVETQYF.

This clone turned up a few times. The CDR3, as DNA: TGTGCCTGGAGGGGAGTTCGGGGGGCGGTCGGAGCTTTCTTT. This translates into CAWRGVRGAVGAFF. The V call is TRBV30, the J call TRBJ1-1, with D perhaps TRBD1 (6 bases). V was shortened by 3 bases and J by 10 bases, with 21 bases between the two germline ends. The CDR3 spans 14 residues. The germline gives CDR1 GTSNPN, CDR2 SVGIG (reference sequence).

The V gene is TRBV7-9, the J gene TRBJ2-2; tentatively, D is TRBD2 (5 bases). This CDR3 has 15 residues. Trimming pared 4 bases from V and 7 bases from J, leaving 16 bases between. Germline CDR1 and CDR2: SEHNR and FQNEAQ (reference sequence). The CDR3 region has the DNA TGTGCCAGCAGCTCTCGGACTGCTTTAGTCGGGGAGCTGTTTTTT. Its translation is CASSSRTALVGELFF.

J is TRBJ1-6 and V is TRBV19, with 7 bases aligning to TRBD1. The CDR3 is 13 amino acids. V was clipped by 5 bases and J by 8 bases; unmatched bases: 3. Looked up from germline, CDR1 is LNHDA and CDR2 is SQIVND (reference sequence). The CDR3 DNA reads as TGTGCCAGTAGTGCTACAGGGGATTCACCCCTCCACTTT. It is translated as CASSATGDSPLHF. Combining the CDR3 with reference TRBV19 and TRBJ1-6 gives the whole variable domain DGGITQSPKYLFRKEGQNVTLSCEQNLNHDAMYWYRQDPGQGLRLIYYSQIVNDFQKGDIAEGYSVSREKKESFPLTVTSAQKNPTAFYLCASSATGDSPLHFGNGTRLTVT.

This chain joins TRBV19 and TRBJ2-3; 12 bases align to TRBD1. The germline gives CDR1 LNHDA, CDR2 SQIVND (reference sequence). The CDR3 runs 14 residues. The V gene end was trimmed by 4 bases and the J gene end by 7 bases; junction bases not matched to a gene: 3. CDR3: CASSTGQGAHTQYF. In nucleotides, the CDR3 is TGTGCCAGTAGTACGGGACAGGGGGCGCATACGCAGTATTTT.

The rearrangement uses TRBV7-6 and TRBJ1-1, with 9 bases aligning to TRBD1. Looked up from germline, CDR1 is SGHVS and CDR2 is FNYEAQ. Germline trimming cut 5 bases from V and 6 bases from J; bases unmatched to any gene: 7. The CDR3 length is 14 residues. The CDR3 spells CASSNQQGAAEAFF. As DNA, the CDR3 is TGTGCCAGCAGCAATCAACAGGGGGCCGCTGAAGCTTTCTTT.

The genes are TRBV2 and TRBJ1-5, with no clear D. The CDR3 has 17 amino acids. V was shortened by 0 bases and J by 3 bases, with 15 bases between the two germline ends. Germline CDR1 is SNHLY and CDR2 is FYNNEI. The DNA for the CDR3 is TGTGCCAGCAGTGAAGCGCTTCGTGGGCAGCTCAATCAGCCCCAGCATTTT. Protein sequence: CASSEALRGQLNQPQHF. Full variable domain (outside the CDR3, taken from reference TRBV2 and TRBJ1-5): EPEVTQTPSHQVTQMGQEVILRCVPISNHLYFYWYRQILGQKVEFLVSFYNNEISEKSEIFDDQFSVERPDGSNFTLKIRSTKLEDSAMYFCASSEALRGQLNQPQHFGDGTRLSIL.

This chain links TRBV6-6 with TRBJ2-7; a weak D match, TRBD2 (5 bases). The CDR3 runs to 14 residues. V lost 5 bases and J 5 bases, leaving 16 bases between the germline ends. Germline loops: CDR1 MNHNY, CDR2 SVGAGI (reference sequence). The DNA of the CDR3 is TGTGCCAGCAGTCGCCAACTAGGAGCAAACGAGCAGTACTTC. Residues: CASSRQLGANEQYF.

The genes are TRBV30 and TRBJ1-2, with unresolved D. CDR3 size: 13 residues. Per germline, CDR1 GTSNPN and CDR2 SVGIG (reference sequence). V lost 0 bases and J lost 4, with 9 bases in between. As DNA, the CDR3 is TGTGCCTGGAGTGTCGGGTTTCTCTATGGCTACACCTTC. Its protein is CAWSVGFLYGYTF.

This sequence joins TRBV7-2 and TRBJ2-3; no clear D. Trimming left V 2 bases short and J 1 base short, with 4 bases between. CDR1 SGHTA and CDR2 FQGNSA come from the germline V gene. The CDR3 consists of 13 residues. As DNA, the CDR3 is TGTGCCAGCAGCTTACGTCGCACAGATACGCAGTATTTT. Its translation: CASSLRRTDTQYF.

The rearrangement joins TRBV30 to TRBJ1-1; maybe TRBD1 (5 bases). Germline CDR1 reads GTSNPN; CDR2 reads SVGIG (reference sequence). The ends were cut back, 5 bases at V and 1 base at J, with 11 bases in the middle. This CDR3 is built from 13 residues. The DNA for the CDR3 is TGTGCCTGGGAACGACAGACGAACACTGAAGCTTTCTTT. It encodes CAWERQTNTEAFF.

CDR3 bases: TGTGCCAGCAGCTTAAGGCACAGGGCCATAGGGGCCCAGCATTTT. This sequence encodes CASSLRHRAIGAQHF. This chain links TRBV7-9 with TRBJ1-5, with TRBD1 as a possible D gene (6 bases). With 2 bases removed from V and 11 bases from J, the gap between germline ends came to 19 bases. The CDR3 length is 15 residues. Per germline, CDR1 SEHNR and CDR2 FQNEAQ (reference sequence).

The table lists this clone with a few counts. This sequence joins TRBV27 and TRBJ1-3; TRBD1 matches at 8 bases. With 5 bases clipped from V and 6 bases from J, the junction kept 9 bases outside the gene matches. This CDR3 spans 15 amino acids. Germline values: CDR1 MNHEY, CDR2 SMNVEV (reference sequence). CDR3 loop: CASSPRDRSINTIYF. In DNA form, the CDR3 reads TGTGCCAGCAGTCCCCGGGACAGGTCAATAAACACCATATATTTT.

The chain is built from TRBV5-1 and TRBJ1-3, with D perhaps TRBD1 (5 bases). The V and J ends lost 7 bases and 0 bases respectively, with 11 bases between them. The germline gives CDR1 SGHRS, CDR2 YFSETQ. The CDR3 is 14 residues long. The CDR3, as DNA: TGCGCCAGCGGCGGGGGAAACTCTGGAAACACCATATATTTT. It yields the protein CASGGGNSGNTIYF. The whole variable domain, remainder taken from reference TRBV5-1 and TRBJ1-3, is KAGVTQTPRYLIKTRGQQVTLSCSPISGHRSVSWYQQTPGQGLQFLFEYFSETQRNKGNFPGRFSGRQFSNSRSEMNVSTLELGDSALYLCASGGGNSGNTIYFGEGSWLTVV.

The chain recombines TRBV6-4 with TRBJ1-5; TRBD1 might be the D (5 bases). CDR3 length equals 14 residues. In germline, CDR1 is MRHNA, CDR2 SNTAGT. The V and J ends lost 7 bases and 2 bases respectively, with 12 bases between them. The CDR3 nucleotides are TGTGCCAGCATGCCCGGGGGACGCAATCAGCCCCAGCATTTT. Encoded protein: CASMPGGRNQPQHF.

This rearrangement joins TRBV19 to TRBJ2-3; D is possibly TRBD1 (6 bases). V was clipped by 7 bases and J by 7 bases, with 9 bases between them. Germline V gene data show CDR1 as LNHDA and CDR2 as SQIVND (reference sequence). The CDR3 totals 11 residues. The CDR3 DNA sequence: TGTGCCAGTATGGGGGCATATACGCAGTATTTT. It yields the protein CASMGAYTQYF. The whole variable domain, remainder taken from reference TRBV19 and TRBJ2-3, is DGGITQSPKYLFRKEGQNVTLSCEQNLNHDAMYWYRQDPGQGLRLIYYSQIVNDFQKGDIAEGYSVSREKKESFPLTVTSAQKNPTAFYLCASMGAYTQYFGPGTRLTVL.

The rearrangement joins TRBV7-9 to TRBJ2-5; 9 bases line up with TRBD2. Germline V gene sequence: CDR1 SEHNR, CDR2 FQNEAQ (reference sequence). V lost 0 bases and J lost 5; bases outside the gene matches: 7. The length of the CDR3 is 16 residues. The CDR3 DNA reads as TGTGCCAGCAGCTTAGCCGGGGCGGGGGGGCAGGAGACCCAGTACTTC. Its translation is CASSLAGAGGQETQYF.